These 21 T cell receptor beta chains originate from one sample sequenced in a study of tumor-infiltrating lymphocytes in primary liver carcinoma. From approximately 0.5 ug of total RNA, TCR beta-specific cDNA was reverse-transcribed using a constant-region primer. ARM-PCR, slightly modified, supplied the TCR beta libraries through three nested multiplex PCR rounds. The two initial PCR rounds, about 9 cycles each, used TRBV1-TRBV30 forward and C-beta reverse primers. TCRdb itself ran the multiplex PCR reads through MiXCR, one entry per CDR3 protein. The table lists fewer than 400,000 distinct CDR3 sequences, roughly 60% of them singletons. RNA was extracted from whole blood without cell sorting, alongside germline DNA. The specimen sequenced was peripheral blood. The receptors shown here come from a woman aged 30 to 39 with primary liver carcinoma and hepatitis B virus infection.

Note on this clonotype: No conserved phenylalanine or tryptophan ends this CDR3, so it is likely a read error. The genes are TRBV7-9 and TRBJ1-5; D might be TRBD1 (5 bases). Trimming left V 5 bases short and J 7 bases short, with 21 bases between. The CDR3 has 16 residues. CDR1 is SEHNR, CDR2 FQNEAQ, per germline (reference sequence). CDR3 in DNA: TGTGCCAGCAGCCAAACCGGGGGGACGCGGGAACAGCCCCAGCATCTT. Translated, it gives CASSQTGGTREQPQHL.

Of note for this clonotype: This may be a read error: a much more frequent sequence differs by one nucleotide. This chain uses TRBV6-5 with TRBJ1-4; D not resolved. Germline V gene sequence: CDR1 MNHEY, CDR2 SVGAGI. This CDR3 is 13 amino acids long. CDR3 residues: CASSYGWAEILFF. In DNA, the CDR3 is TGTGCCAGCAGTTACGGCTGGGCCGAAATACTGTTTTTT.

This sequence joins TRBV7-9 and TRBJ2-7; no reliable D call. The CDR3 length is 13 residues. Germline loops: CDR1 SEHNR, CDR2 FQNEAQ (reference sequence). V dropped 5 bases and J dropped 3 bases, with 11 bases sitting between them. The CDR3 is CASSADSYYEQYF. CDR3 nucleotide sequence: TGTGCCAGCAGCGCCGACTCGTACTACGAGCAGTACTTC.

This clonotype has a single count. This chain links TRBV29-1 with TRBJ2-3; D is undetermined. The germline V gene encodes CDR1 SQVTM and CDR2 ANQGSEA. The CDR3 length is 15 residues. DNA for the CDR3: TGCTGTGTTGAAGATCTTAATAGCCGCACAGATACGCAGTATTTT. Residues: CCVEDLNSRTDTQYF.

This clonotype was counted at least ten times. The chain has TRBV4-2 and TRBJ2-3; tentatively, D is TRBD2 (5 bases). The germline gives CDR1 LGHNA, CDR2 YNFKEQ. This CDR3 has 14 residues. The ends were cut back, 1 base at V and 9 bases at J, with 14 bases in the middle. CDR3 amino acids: CASSQVGIGITQYF. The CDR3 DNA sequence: TGTGCCAGCAGCCAAGTGGGGATCGGGATAACGCAGTATTTT.

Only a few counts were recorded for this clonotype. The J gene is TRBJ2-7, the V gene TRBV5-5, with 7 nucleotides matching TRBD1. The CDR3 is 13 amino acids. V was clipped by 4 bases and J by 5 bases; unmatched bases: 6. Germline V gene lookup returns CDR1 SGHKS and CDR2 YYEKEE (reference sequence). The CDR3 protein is CASSLDRVHEQYF. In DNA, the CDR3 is TGTGCCAGCAGCCTTGACAGGGTCCACGAGCAGTACTTC.

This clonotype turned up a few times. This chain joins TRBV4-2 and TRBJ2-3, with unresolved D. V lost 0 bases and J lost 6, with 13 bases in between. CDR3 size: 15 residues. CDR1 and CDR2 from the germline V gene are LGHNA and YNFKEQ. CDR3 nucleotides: TGTGCCAGCAGCCAAGATCCCCTACGGTACGATACGCAGTATTTT. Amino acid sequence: CASSQDPLRYDTQYF.

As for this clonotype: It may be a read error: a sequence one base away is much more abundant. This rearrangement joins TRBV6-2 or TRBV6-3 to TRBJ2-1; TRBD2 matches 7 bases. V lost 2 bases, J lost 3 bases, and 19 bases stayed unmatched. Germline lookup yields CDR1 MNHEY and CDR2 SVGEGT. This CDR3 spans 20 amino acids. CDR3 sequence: CASSYSQARMAGDVYNEQFF. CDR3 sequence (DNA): TGTGCCAGCAGTTACAGTCAGGCCCGGATGGCGGGAGATGTCTACAATGAGCAGTTCTTC.

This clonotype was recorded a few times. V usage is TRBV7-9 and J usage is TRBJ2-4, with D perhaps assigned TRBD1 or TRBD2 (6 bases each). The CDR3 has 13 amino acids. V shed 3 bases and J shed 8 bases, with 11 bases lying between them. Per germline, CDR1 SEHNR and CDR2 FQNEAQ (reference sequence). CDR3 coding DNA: TGTGCCAGCAGCTTTACCGGGGGCGACATTCAGTACTTC. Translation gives CASSFTGGDIQYF.

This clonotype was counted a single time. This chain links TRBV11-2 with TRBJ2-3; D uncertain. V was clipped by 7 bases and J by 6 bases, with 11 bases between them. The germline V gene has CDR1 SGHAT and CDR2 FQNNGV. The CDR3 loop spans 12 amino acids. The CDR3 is CASNPHGDTQYF. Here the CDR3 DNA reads TGTGCCAGCAACCCCCATGGGGATACGCAGTATTTT.

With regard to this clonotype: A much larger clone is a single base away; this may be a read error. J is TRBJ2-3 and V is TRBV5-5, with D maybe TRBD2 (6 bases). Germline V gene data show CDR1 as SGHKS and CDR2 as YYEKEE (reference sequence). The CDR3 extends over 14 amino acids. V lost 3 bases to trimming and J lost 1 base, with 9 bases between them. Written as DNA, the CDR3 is TGTGCCAGCAGCTGGGCGGGGTGCACAGATACGCAGTATTTT. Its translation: CASSWAGCTDTQYF. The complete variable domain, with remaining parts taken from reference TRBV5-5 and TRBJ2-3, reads DAGVTQSPTHLIKTRGQQVTLRCSPISGHKSVSWYQQVLGQGPQFIFQYYEKEERGRGNFPDRFSARQFPNYSSELNVNALLLGDSALYLCASSWAGCTDTQYFGPGTRLTVL.

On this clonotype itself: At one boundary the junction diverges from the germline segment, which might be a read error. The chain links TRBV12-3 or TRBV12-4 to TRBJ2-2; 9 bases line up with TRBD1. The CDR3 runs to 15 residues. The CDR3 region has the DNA TGTGCCAGCAGGGAACAGGGGGCGAACACCGGGGAGCTGCTTTTT. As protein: CASREQGANTGELLF.

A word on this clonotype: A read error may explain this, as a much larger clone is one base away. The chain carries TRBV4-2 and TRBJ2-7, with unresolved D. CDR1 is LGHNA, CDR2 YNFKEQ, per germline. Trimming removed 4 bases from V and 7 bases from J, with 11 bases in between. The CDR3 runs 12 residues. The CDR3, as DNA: TGTGCCAGCAGCCCCGGACCTGGGGAGCAGTACTTC. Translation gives CASSPGPGEQYF.

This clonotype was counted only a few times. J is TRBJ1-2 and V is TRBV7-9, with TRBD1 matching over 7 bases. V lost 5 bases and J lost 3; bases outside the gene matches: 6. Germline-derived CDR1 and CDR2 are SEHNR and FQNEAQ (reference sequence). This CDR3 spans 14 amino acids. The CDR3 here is CASSRRQGHYGYTF. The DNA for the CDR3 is TGTGCCAGCAGCCGCCGACAGGGCCACTATGGCTACACCTTC.

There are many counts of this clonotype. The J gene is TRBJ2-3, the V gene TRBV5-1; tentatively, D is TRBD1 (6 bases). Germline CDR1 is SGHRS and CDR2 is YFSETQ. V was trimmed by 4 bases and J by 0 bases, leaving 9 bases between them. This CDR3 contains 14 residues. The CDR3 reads CASSGTGSTDTQYF. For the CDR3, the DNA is TGCGCCAGCAGCGGAACAGGGAGCACAGATACGCAGTATTTT. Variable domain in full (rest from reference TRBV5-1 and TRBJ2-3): KAGVTQTPRYLIKTRGQQVTLSCSPISGHRSVSWYQQTPGQGLQFLFEYFSETQRNKGNFPGRFSGRQFSNSRSEMNVSTLELGDSALYLCASSGTGSTDTQYFGPGTRLTVL.

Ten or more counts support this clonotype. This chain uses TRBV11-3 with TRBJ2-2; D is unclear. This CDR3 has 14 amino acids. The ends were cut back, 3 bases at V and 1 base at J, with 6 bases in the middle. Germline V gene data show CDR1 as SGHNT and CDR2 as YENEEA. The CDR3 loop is CASSFRQNTGELFF. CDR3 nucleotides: TGTGCCAGCAGCTTCCGGCAGAACACCGGGGAGCTGTTTTTT.

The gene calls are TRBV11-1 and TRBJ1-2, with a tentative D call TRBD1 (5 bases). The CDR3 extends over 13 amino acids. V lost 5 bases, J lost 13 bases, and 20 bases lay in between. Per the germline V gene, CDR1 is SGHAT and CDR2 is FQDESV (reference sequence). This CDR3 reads CASSPAEGWGRTF. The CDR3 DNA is TGTGCCAGCAGCCCCGCGGAAGGATGGGGCCGCACCTTC.

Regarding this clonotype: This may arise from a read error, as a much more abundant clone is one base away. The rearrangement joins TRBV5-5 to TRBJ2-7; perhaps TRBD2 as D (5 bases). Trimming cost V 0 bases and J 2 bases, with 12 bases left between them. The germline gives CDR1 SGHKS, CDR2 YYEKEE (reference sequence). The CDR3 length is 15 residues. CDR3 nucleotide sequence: TGTGCCAGCAGCTTGGGAGAGGGTCCAACCTACGAGCAGTACTTC. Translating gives CASSLGEGPTYEQYF. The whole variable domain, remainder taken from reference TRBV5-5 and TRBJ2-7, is DAGVTQSPTHLIKTRGQQVTLRCSPISGHKSVSWYQQVLGQGPQFIFQYYEKEERGRGNFPDRFSARQFPNYSSELNVNALLLGDSALYLCASSLGEGPTYEQYFGPGTRLTVT.

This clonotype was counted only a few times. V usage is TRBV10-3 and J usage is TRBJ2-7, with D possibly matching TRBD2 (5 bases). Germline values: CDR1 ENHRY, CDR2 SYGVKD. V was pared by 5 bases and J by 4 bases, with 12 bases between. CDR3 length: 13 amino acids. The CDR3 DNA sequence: TGTGCCATCAGTTTAGACTATTCTTACGAGCAGTACTTC. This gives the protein CAISLDYSYEQYF.

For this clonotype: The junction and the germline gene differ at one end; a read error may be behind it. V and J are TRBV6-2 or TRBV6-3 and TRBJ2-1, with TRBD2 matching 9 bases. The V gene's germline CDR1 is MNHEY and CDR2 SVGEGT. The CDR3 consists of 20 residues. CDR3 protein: CAGSYSQAQIAGDVYNEQFF. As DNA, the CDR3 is TGTGCCGGCAGTTACAGTCAGGCCCAGATAGCGGGAGATGTCTACAATGAGCAGTTCTTC.

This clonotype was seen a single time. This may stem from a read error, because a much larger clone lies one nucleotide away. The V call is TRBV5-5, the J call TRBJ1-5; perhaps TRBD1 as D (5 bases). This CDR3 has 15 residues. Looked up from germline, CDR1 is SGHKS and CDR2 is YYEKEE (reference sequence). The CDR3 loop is CASSLFEQANQSQHF. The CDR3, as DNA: TGTGCCAGCAGCTTGTTTGAACAGGCCAATCAGTCCCAGCATTTT.